A selection of T cell receptor beta chains follows, all from one sample in a study of T cell repertoires in cytomegalovirus infection. Using its own MiXCR run on the reads, TCRdb lists one record per CDR3 protein. Among around 800,000 distinct CDR3 sequences listed, 30% to 35% were seen once. The antigens of these receptors remain unknown. The sample was cultured CD8+ T cells from PBMCs, taken from culture after CMV antigen stimulation. Receptor source: a human donor in good health (CMV status not recorded). Some clones in this sample may be carry-over from other donors' samples. CDR3s include the opening cysteine and the closing phenylalanine or tryptophan. Fields, in order: J gene, V gene, D gene, CDR3 protein. A D gene is named only where the DNA matches it firmly.

TRBJ1-2	TRBV6-8	.	CASSYGSKFGYTF
TRBJ1-5	TRBV2	.	CASSDGGSNQPQHF
TRBJ2-1	TRBV9	.	CASSIEPGLAYNNEQFF
TRBJ2-3	TRBV6-5	TRBD2	CASSHDGGLAGGDTQYF
TRBJ2-5	TRBV6-5	TRBD1	CASSPSGQDYQETQYF
TRBJ1-2	TRBV27	.	CASSADSNYGYTF
TRBJ2-3	TRBV7-8	.	CASSLDWGGYLQYF
TRBJ1-1	TRBV20-1	.	CSAFSLTVNTEAFF
TRBJ2-5	TRBV10-3	TRBD1	CAISEAARQGLRETQYF
TRBJ1-1	TRBV12-3/TRBV12-4	.	CASSSHMNTEAFF
TRBJ1-1	TRBV20-1	.	CSARDGGNTEAFF
TRBJ2-2	TRBV6-2/TRBV6-3	TRBD1	CASTPSQGARGTGELFF
TRBJ2-1	TRBV7-8	.	CAVASVSEQFF
TRBJ1-5	TRBV9	.	CASSVDKNSNQPQHF
TRBJ1-5	TRBV2	.	CASTPDRSNQPQHF
TRBJ2-2	TRBV20-1	TRBD1	CSARRDRGRPGELFF
TRBJ1-5	TRBV7-9	.	CASSSSEGRLGQPQHF
TRBJ2-2	TRBV24-1	.	CATSGHGSGELFF
TRBJ2-1	TRBV5-1	TRBD1	CASSSRDRGEGEQFF
TRBJ1-1	TRBV6-2/TRBV6-3	.	CASSYIGNTEAFF
TRBJ2-1	TRBV7-6	TRBD1	CASSPRTGGTHNEQFF
TRBJ2-1	TRBV4-1	.	CASSQVFPPEQFF